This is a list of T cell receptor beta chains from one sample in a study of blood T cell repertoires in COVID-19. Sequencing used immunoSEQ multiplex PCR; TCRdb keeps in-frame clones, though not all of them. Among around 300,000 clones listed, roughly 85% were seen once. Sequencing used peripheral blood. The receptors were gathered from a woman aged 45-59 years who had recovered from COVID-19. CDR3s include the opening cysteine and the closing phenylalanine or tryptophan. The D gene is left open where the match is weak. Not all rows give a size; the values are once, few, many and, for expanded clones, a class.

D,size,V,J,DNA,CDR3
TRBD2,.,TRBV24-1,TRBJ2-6,TGTGCCTCCTCCGGGACTAGCGGGAGTGGGGCCAACGTCCTGACTTTC,CASSGTSGSGANVLTF
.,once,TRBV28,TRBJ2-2,TGTGCCAGCAGTGGGACATCCACCGGGGAGCTGTTTTTT,CASSGTSTGELFF
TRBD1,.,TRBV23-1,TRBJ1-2,TGCGCCAGCAGTCAATCGACAGGGGCGAACTATGGCTACACCTTC,CASSQSTGANYGYTF
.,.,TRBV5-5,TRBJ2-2,TGTGCCAGCAGCTTGGGGGCGGGATACACCGGGGAGCTGTTTTTT,CASSLGAGYTGELFF
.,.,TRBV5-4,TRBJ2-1,TGTGCCAGCAGCTTGGCCGCCGGGGAGCAGTTCTTC,CASSLAAGEQFF
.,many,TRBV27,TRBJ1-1,TGTGCCAGCAGTTCAGGGGTTCCCACTGAAGCTTTCTTT,CASSSGVPTEAFF
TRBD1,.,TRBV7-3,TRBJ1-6,TGTGCCAGCACCCACCTACCGGGGACAGTCGAGTCACCCCTCCACTTT,CASTHLPGTVESPLHF
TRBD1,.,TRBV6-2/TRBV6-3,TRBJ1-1,TGTGCCAGCAGTCATGGACAGGACAGGGGAGCTTTCTTT,CASSHGQDRGAFF
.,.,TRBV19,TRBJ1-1,TGTGCCAGTAGTACTACAGAATTCTTTGAAGCTTTCTTT,CASSTTEFFEAFF
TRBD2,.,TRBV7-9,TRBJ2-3,TGTGCCAGCAGCCTCTTAGCGGGAGGGGTGGCAGATACGCAGTATTTT,CASSLLAGGVADTQYF
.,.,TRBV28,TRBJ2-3,TGTGCCAGCAGTGTCGGGGAGGCAGATACGCAGTATTTT,CASSVGEADTQYF
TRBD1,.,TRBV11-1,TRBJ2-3,TGTGCCAGCAGCCCGACAGGGGATACCACAGATACGCAGTATTTT,CASSPTGDTTDTQYF
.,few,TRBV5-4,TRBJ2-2,TGTGCCAGCAGCTTTTCCGGAGGCACCGGGGAGCTGTTTTTT,CASSFSGGTGELFF
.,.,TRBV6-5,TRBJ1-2,TGTGCCAGCAGTCCTACTCTGGGGGCCAACTATGGCTACACCTTC,CASSPTLGANYGYTF
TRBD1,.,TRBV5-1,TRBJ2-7,TGCGCCAGCAGCTTGGAGGACAGGGGTTCCTACGAGCAGTACTTC,CASSLEDRGSYEQYF
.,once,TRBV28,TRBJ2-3,TGTGCCAGCACCCCGACAGGAGAGACCACAGATACGCAGTATTTT,CASTPTGETTDTQYF
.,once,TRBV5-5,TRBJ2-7,TGTGCCAGCAGCCCCCGTGAGGAGGGAGAGGGGAGCTCCTACGAGCAGTACTTC,CASSPREEGEGSSYEQYF
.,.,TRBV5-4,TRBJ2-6,TGTGCCAGCAGCTTGGGGTTAAGGTCAGGGATTAGGTCTGGGGCCAACGTCCTGACTTTC,CASSLGLRSGIRSGANVLTF
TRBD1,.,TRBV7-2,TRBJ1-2,TGTGCCAGCAGCTTAGGTTGGGGGGACAGAAATATCTTC,CASSLGWGDRNIF
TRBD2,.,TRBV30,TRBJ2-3,TGTGCCTGGAGAAAAGCGGGAAACACAGATACGCAGTATTTT,CAWRKAGNTDTQYF
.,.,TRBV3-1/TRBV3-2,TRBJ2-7,TGTGCCAGCAGCCAAGAGGCCGGGGGTCAACCCTTAGAGCAGTACTTC,CASSQEAGGQPLEQYF
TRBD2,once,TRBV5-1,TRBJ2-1,TGCGCCAGCAGCGACGCGAGAGCGGGGGACTCCTACAATGAGCAGTTCTTC,CASSDARAGDSYNEQFF
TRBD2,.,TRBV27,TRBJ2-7,TGTGCCAGCAGTTTAGGGGCGGGAGGGCTCTACGAGCAGTACTTC,CASSLGAGGLYEQYF
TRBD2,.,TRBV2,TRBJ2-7,TGTGCCAGCAGTCTAGCGGGAGTGGGTTACGAGCAGTACTTC,CASSLAGVGYEQYF
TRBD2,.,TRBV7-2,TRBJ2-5,TGTGCCAGCGGAACTAGCGGGGGCCTTGGAGAGACCCAGTACTTC,CASGTSGGLGETQYF
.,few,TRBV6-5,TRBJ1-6,TGTGCCAGCAGTTACGCAGAGCGAAATTCACCCCTCCACTTT,CASSYAERNSPLHF
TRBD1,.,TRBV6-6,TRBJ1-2,TGTGCCAGCACCAGACAGGGGGACAACTATGGCTACACCTTC,CASTRQGDNYGYTF
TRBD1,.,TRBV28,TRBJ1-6,TGTGCCAGCAGTCCCCCGGGACAGGGGGTAGATTCACCCCTCCACTTT,CASSPPGQGVDSPLHF
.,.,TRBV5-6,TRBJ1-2,TGTGCCAGCAGCGTGTGGTCTACAGGGTCCCATGGCTACACCTTC,CASSVWSTGSHGYTF
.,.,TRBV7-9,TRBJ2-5,TGTGCCAGCAGCCCCAGGGCCCAGGGCCTTTCCCAGGGGACCCAGTACTTC,CASSPRAQGLSQGTQYF
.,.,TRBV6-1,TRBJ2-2,TGTGCCAGCAGTAGTCTGGCGGGGAACACCGGGGAGCTGTTTTTT,CASSSLAGNTGELFF
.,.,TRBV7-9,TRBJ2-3,TGTGCCAGCAGCACCACAGGGGGGGCAGATACGCAGTATTTT,CASSTTGGADTQYF
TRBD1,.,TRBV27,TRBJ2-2,TGTGCCAGCAGGTTTGGTTCAGGGGGCACCGGGGAGCTGTTTTTT,CASRFGSGGTGELFF
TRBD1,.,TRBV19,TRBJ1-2,TGTGCCAGTAGATCGGGACAGGGGATCTATGGCTACACCTTC,CASRSGQGIYGYTF
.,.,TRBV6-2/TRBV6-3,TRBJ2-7,TGTGCCAGCAGTCCGACAAACAGGGACGAGCAGTACTTC,CASSPTNRDEQYF
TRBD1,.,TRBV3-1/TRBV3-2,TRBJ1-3,TGTGCCAGCAGCCAAGGCCGGATTTCCTTCCGGGACAGGGGGCTAGGAGGAAACACCATATATTTT,CASSQGRISFRDRGLGGNTIYF
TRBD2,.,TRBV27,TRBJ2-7,TGTGCCAGCAGTCCCGGGACTAGCGGGAGATACAAGCAGTACTTC,CASSPGTSGRYKQYF
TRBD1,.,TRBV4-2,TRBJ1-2,TGTGCCAGCAGCCAAGACGCCGGGACAGGGTTAAACGGCTACACCTTC,CASSQDAGTGLNGYTF
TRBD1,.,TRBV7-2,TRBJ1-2,TGTGCCAGCAGCTTTCAGGGGGCCCCTAACTATGGCTACACCTTC,CASSFQGAPNYGYTF
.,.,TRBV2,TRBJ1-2,TGTGCCAGCAGTGATGGGACCGGGACTCCGGGGGGCTACACCTTC,CASSDGTGTPGGYTF
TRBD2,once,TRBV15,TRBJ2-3,TGTGCCACCAGCTTTCGACTAGCGGGGTTCACAGATACGCAGTATTTT,CATSFRLAGFTDTQYF
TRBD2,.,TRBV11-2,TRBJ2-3,TGTGCCAGCAGCCGTGGACTAGCGGGAGGCCCCACAGATACGCAGTATTTT,CASSRGLAGGPTDTQYF
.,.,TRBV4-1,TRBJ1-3,TGCGCCAGCAGCCAAGCAGACGGGACTGGAAACACCATATATTTT,CASSQADGTGNTIYF
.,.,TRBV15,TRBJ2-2,TGTGCCACCAGCAGAGCGGCATCTCGAGGCACCGGGGAGCTGTTTTTT,CATSRAASRGTGELFF
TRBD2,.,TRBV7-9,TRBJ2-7,TGTGCCAGCAGCTTAGCTTATTTCGGGACTAAAGGCGAGCAGTACTTC,CASSLAYFGTKGEQYF
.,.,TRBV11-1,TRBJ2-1,TGTGCCAGCAGCCCAAGACAGGACGGTGAGCAGTTCTTC,CASSPRQDGEQFF
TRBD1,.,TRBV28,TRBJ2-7,TGTGCCAGCAGTAAAAGACAGGGGATCTCCTACGAGCAGTACTTC,CASSKRQGISYEQYF
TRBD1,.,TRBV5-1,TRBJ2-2,TGCGCCAGCAGCGCGGACAGGGGAACCGGGGAGCTGTTTTTT,CASSADRGTGELFF
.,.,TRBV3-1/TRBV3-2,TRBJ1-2,TGTGCCAGCAGCGTTAGAGGTGGTGGCTACACCTTC,CASSVRGGGYTF
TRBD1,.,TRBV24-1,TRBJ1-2,TGTGCCACCAGTGATCCAGCCCGGACAGGCAACTATGGCTACACCTTC,CATSDPARTGNYGYTF
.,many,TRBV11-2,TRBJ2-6,TGTGCCAGCAGCCCGAGTTCGAGTAGCGCCGTCCTGACTTTC,CASSPSSSSAVLTF
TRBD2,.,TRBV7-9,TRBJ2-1,TGTGCCAGCAGCTTCAACGCAGCGGGAACTGAGCAGTTCTTC,CASSFNAAGTEQFF
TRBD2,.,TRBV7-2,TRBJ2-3,TGTGCCAGCAGCTCCGGACTAGCGGGAGCAGATACGCAGTATTTT,CASSSGLAGADTQYF